This T cell receptor beta chain was recovered during a study of blood T cell repertoires in COVID-19. As for the study in general: From T cells, B-cell-depleted T cells, or PBMCs came the material, which was cDNA or gDNA.

Germline assignment: CDR1 LNHDA and CDR2 SQIVND (reference sequence). This CDR3 is built from 17 residues. The V and J ends lost 0 bases and 3 bases, in that order; junction bases with no gene match: 8. The protocol was immunoSEQ multiplex PCR, while the TCRdb copy is restricted to in-frame clones and leaves out a portion. The sample lists about 190,000 clones; 70% to 85% were seen once. Sequencing used peripheral blood. The genes are TRBV19 and TRBJ2-1; 7 nucleotides align to TRBD1. The sequence came from a woman between 50 and 59 years old with acute or convalescent COVID-19. The CDR3 here is CASSIDRPGGDYNEQFF. The CDR3, as DNA: TGTGCCAGTAGTATAGACCGTCCAGGGGGTGACTACAATGAGCAGTTCTTC.